The 11 T cell receptor beta chains below come from one sample, sequenced in a study of shared clonotypes between healthy human individuals. TCRdb's table, derived via immunoSEQ multiplex PCR, lists solely in-frame clones and lacks some. The sample carries over a million clones, about 74% recorded once. The material sequenced was memory CD4+ T cells sorted from blood. Subset defined: CD45RA-negative fraction. These TCRs come from a man aged 18 to 29 in good health.

This clone was recorded a few times. The chain combines TRBV29-1 with TRBJ2-7; 10 nucleotides agree with TRBD2. This CDR3 region has 14 residues. The V and J ends lost 5 bases and 2 bases, in that order; junction bases with no gene match: 6. CDR1 SQVTM and CDR2 ANQGSEA come from the germline V gene. The CDR3 here is CSVLAGAQAYEQYF. CDR3 in DNA: TGCAGCGTTCTAGCGGGAGCTCAAGCCTACGAGCAGTACTTC.

This clone was observed a handful of times. V usage is TRBV7-2 and J usage is TRBJ2-2; 10 bases align to TRBD2. CDR1 is SGHTA and CDR2 is FQGNSA in the germline V gene. V was clipped by 6 bases and J by 3 bases; unmatched bases: 7. The CDR3 contains 16 residues. As DNA, the CDR3 is TGTGCCAGCAGGCAAGGACTAGCGGTCTACACCGGGGAGCTGTTTTTT. Protein sequence: CASRQGLAVYTGELFF.

The V and J genes are TRBV18 and TRBJ1-5; D unclear. The V gene lost 5 bases and the J gene lost 7 bases, with 12 bases spanning the gap. The length of the CDR3 is 13 residues. Germline loops: CDR1 KGHSH, CDR2 LQKENI. The CDR3 reads CASSTTSKQPQHF. The CDR3 DNA reads as TGTGCCAGCTCAACCACCTCGAAGCAGCCCCAGCATTTT.

V gene TRBV9 combines with J gene TRBJ1-2; 10 bases line up with TRBD1. The junction had 10 bases not matched to a gene; V was cut back by 3 bases and J by 8 bases. Per the germline V gene, CDR1 is SGDLS and CDR2 is YYNGEE. The CDR3 runs to 15 residues. In DNA, the CDR3 is TGTGCCAGCAGCGCCGACATGACAGGGGGCAGCGGCTACACCTTC. Its translation: CASSADMTGGSGYTF.

The chain is built from TRBV5-1 and TRBJ2-5, with D possibly TRBD2 on 5 matching bases. Germline lookup yields CDR1 SGHRS and CDR2 YFSETQ. The CDR3 is 15 amino acids. Trimming removed 0 bases from V and 5 bases from J, with 14 bases in between. CDR3 coding DNA: TGCGCCAGCAGCTTGGCTCACTCCCGAGGGGAGACCCAGTACTTC. Translation: CASSLAHSRGETQYF.

About this clone itself: A read error may account for a junction end that differs from germline. Other DNA sequences from this sample encode an identical CDR3 as well. This chain links TRBV6-5 with TRBJ2-7; D unclear. Germline V CDR1 and CDR2: MNHEY, SVGAGI. The CDR3 is 13 residues long. For the CDR3, the DNA is TGTGCCAGCAGCTACTACAGCTCCTACGAGCAGTACTTC. This encodes CASSYYSSYEQYF.

The CDR3 bases are TGTGCCTGGAGTGTGACAGGAGGATTTTACGAGCAGTACTTC. Protein: CAWSVTGGFYEQYF. This sequence joins TRBV30 and TRBJ2-7; the D gene is possibly TRBD1 (6 bases). The V gene's germline CDR1 is GTSNPN and CDR2 SVGIG (reference sequence). Trimming cost V 0 bases and J 4 bases, with 13 bases left between them. The CDR3 length is 14 residues. The full variable domain, with the rest looked up from reference TRBV30 and TRBJ2-7, is SQTIHQWPATLVQPVGSPLSLECTVEGTSNPNLYWYRQAAGRGLQLLFYSVGIGQISSEVPQNLSASRPQDRQFILSSKKLLLSDSGFYLCAWSVTGGFYEQYFGPGTRLTVT.

This chain connects TRBV5-1 to TRBJ2-2; weak D call: TRBD2 (7 bases). CDR1 SGHRS and CDR2 YFSETQ come from the germline V gene. V lost 9 bases, J lost 4 bases, and 13 bases lay in between. The CDR3 totals 13 residues. CDR3 in DNA: TGCGCCACCCACAGGGAGGGCACCGGGGAGCTGTTTTTT. This gives the protein CATHREGTGELFF.

The V call is TRBV6-1, the J call TRBJ1-5; D is possibly TRBD1 (5 bases). This CDR3 has 14 residues. Per germline, CDR1 MNHNS and CDR2 SASEGT. V gave up 1 base and J gave up 5 bases, with 9 bases separating them. The chain's CDR3 is CASSEVGAHQPQHF. The CDR3 region has the DNA TGTGCCAGCAGTGAAGTAGGGGCCCATCAGCCCCAGCATTTT.

The chain links TRBV18 to TRBJ2-5, with TRBD2 matching 12 bases. Trimming cost V 4 bases and J 1 base; bases outside gene matches: 4. This CDR3 contains 16 residues. CDR1 is KGHSH, CDR2 LQKENI, per germline. The CDR3 reads CASSLGLAGSQETQYF. The CDR3 region has the DNA TGTGCCAGCTCACTGGGACTAGCGGGTTCCCAAGAGACCCAGTACTTC.

Here the CDR3 reads CASSLYPYEQYF. Here the CDR3 DNA reads TGTGCCAGCAGCTTATATCCATACGAGCAGTACTTC. The chain uses TRBV5-6 and TRBJ2-7; unclear D gene. CDR3 length: 12 residues. CDR1 SGHDT and CDR2 YYEEEE come from the germline V gene. V was trimmed by 2 bases and J by 4 bases, leaving 7 bases between them.